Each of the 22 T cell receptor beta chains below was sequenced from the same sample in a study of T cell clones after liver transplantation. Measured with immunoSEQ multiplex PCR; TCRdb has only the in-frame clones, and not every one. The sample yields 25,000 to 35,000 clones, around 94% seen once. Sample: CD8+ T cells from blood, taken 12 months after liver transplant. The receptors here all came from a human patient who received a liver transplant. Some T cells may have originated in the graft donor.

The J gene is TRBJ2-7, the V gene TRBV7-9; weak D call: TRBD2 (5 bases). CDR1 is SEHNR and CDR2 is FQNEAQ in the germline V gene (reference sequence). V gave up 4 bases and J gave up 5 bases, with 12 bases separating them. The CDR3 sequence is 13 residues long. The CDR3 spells CASSSVTRNEQYF. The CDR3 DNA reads TGTGCCAGCAGCTCAGTTACTAGGAACGAGCAGTACTTC.

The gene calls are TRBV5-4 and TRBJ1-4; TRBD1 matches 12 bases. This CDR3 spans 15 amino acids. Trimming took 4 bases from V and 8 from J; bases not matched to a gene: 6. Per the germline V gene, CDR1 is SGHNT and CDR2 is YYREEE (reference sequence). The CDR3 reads CASSVGTGGREKLFF. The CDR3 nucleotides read TGTGCCAGCAGCGTCGGGACAGGGGGCCGCGAAAAACTGTTTTTT.

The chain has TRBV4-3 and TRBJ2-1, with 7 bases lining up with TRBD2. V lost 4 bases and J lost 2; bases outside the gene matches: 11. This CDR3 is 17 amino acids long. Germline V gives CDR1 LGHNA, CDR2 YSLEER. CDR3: CASSPWNRAGPYNEQFF. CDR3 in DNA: TGCGCCAGCAGCCCGTGGAACCGAGCGGGACCCTACAATGAGCAGTTCTTC.

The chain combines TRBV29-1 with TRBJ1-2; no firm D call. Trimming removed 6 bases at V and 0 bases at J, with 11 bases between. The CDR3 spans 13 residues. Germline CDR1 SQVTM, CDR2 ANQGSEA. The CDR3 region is CSVHVESNYGYTF. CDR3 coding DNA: TGCAGCGTCCACGTGGAGTCTAACTATGGCTACACCTTC.

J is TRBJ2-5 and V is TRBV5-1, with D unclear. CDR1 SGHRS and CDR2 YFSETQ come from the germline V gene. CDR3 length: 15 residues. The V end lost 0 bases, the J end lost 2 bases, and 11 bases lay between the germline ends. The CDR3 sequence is CASSLVGQLQETQYF. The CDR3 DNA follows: TGCGCCAGCAGCTTGGTAGGGCAGTTACAAGAGACCCAGTACTTC.

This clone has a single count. The CDR3 nucleotides are TGTGCCAGCAGTTATAGGCGGGAGGGCCTCGGCAATGAGCAGTTCTTC. Its translation is CASSYRREGLGNEQFF. The rearrangement links TRBV6-5 to TRBJ2-1; 9 positions match TRBD2. CDR3 length: 16 residues. Germline CDR1 is MNHEY and CDR2 is SVGAGI. V was pared by 3 bases and J by 6 bases, with 9 bases of the junction left unmatched.

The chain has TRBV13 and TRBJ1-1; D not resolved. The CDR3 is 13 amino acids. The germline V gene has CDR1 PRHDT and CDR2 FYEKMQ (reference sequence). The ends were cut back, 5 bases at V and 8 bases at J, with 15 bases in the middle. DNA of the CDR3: TGTGCCAGCAGCCCCCAGAGCGCGTCCGAAGCTTTCTTT. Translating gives CASSPQSASEAFF.

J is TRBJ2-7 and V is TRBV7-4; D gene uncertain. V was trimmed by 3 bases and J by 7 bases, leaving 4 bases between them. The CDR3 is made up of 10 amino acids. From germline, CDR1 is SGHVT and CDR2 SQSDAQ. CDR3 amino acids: CASSFKEQYF. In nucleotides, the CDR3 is TGTGCCAGCAGCTTTAAAGAGCAGTACTTC. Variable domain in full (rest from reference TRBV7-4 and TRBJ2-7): GAGVSQSPRYKVAKRGRDVALRCDSISGHVTLYWYRQTLGQGSEVLTYSQSDAQRDKSGRPSGRFSAERPERSVSTLKIQRTEQGDSAVYLCASSFKEQYFGPGTRLTVT.

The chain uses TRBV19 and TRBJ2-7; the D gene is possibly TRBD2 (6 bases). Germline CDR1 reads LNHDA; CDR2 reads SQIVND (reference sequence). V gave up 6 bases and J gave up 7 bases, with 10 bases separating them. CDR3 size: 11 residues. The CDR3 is CASSDAGEQYF. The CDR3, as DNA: TGTGCCAGTAGCGACGCGGGGGAGCAGTACTTC.

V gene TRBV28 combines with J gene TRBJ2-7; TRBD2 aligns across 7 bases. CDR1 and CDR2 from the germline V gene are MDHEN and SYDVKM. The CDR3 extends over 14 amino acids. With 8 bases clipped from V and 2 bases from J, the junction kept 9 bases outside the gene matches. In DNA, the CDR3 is TGTGCCAGCTACCGGGGGGACGGACCCTACGAGCAGTACTTC. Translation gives CASYRGDGPYEQYF.

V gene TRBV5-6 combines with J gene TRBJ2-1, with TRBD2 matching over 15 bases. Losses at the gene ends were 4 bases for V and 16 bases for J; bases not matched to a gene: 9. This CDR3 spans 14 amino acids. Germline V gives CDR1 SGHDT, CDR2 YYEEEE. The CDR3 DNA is TGTGCCAGCAGCGACTGGACTAGCGGGAGGGCATTATTCTTC. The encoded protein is CASSDWTSGRALFF.

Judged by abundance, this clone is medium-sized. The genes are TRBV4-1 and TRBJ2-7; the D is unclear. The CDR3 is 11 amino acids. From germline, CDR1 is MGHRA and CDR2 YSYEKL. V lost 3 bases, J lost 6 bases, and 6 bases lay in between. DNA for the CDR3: TGCGCCAGCAGCCAGGGCTTCGAGCAGTACTTC. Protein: CASSQGFEQYF.

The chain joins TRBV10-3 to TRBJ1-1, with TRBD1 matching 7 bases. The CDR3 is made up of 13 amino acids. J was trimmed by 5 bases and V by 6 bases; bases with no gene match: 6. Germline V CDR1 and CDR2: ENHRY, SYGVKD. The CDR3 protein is CAISQDRATEAFF. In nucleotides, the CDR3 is TGTGCCATCAGCCAAGACAGGGCGACTGAAGCTTTCTTT.

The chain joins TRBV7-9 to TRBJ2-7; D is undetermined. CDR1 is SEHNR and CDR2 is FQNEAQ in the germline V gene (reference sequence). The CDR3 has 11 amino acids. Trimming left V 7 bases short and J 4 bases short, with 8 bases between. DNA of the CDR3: TGTGCCAGCACCGACGAATACGAGCAGTACTTC. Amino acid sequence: CASTDEYEQYF.

CDR3 protein: CASSSTGSSYEQYF. In DNA, the CDR3 is TGTGCCAGCAGCTCGACAGGGAGCTCCTACGAGCAGTACTTC. The chain uses TRBV13 and TRBJ2-7; 7 bases are shared with TRBD1. The CDR3 consists of 14 residues. Germline loops: CDR1 PRHDT, CDR2 FYEKMQ (reference sequence). J was trimmed by 0 bases and V by 4 bases; bases with no gene match: 3.

The CDR3, as DNA: TGTGCCAGCAGCCAAGGGGTTATTAATGAAAAACTGTTTTTT. This translates into CASSQGVINEKLFF. The chain couples TRBV7-9 to TRBJ1-4; a weak D match, TRBD1 (5 bases). CDR1 and CDR2 from the germline V gene are SEHNR and FQNEAQ (reference sequence). V was clipped by 5 bases and J by 4 bases, with 11 bases between them. The CDR3 has 14 residues.

This CDR3 reads CAISEGMSGRGTEQFF. For the CDR3, the DNA is TGTGCCATCAGTGAGGGAATGAGCGGGAGGGGAACTGAGCAGTTCTTC. The V call is TRBV10-3, the J call TRBJ2-1, with TRBD2 matching 10 bases. The junction had 10 bases not matched to a gene; V was cut back by 2 bases and J by 9 bases. The germline gives CDR1 ENHRY, CDR2 SYGVKD. This CDR3 contains 16 residues.

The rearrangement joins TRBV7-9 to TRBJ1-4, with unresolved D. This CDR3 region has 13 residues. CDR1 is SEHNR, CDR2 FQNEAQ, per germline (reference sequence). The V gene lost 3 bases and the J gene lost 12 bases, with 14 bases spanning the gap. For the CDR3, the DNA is TGTGCCAGCAGCTTCGCGGGCCCAGCGGAACTGTTTTTT. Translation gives CASSFAGPAELFF.

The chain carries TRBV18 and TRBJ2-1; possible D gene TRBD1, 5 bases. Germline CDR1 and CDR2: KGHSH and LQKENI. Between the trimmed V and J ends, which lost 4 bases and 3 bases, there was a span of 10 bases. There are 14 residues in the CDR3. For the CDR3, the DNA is TGTGCCAGCTCACGTGACAGCAACTACAATGAGCAGTTCTTC. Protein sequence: CASSRDSNYNEQFF.

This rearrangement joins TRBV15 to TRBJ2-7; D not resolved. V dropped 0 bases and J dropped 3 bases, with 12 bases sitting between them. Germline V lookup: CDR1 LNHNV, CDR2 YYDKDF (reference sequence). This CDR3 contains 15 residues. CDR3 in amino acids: CATSRDTPRDYEQYF. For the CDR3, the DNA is TGTGCCACCAGCAGAGATACCCCAAGGGACTACGAGCAGTACTTC. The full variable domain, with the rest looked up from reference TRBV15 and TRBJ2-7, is DAMVIQNPRYQVTQFGKPVTLSCSQTLNHNVMYWYQQKSSQAPKLLFHYYDKDFNNEADTPDNFQSRRPNTSFCFLDIRSPGLGDTAMYLCATSRDTPRDYEQYFGPGTRLTVT.

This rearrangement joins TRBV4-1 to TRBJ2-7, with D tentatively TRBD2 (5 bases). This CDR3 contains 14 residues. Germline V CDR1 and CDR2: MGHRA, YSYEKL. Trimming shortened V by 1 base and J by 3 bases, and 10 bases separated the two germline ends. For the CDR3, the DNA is TGCGCCAGCAGCCAAGTGGGAGAGGTCTACGAGCAGTACTTC. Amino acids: CASSQVGEVYEQYF.

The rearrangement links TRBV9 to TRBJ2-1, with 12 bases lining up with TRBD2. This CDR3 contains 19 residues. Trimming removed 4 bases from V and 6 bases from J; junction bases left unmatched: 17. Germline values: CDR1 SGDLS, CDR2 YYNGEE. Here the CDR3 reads CASSPSGWRTSGTTNEQFF. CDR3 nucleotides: TGTGCCAGCAGCCCTTCGGGGTGGAGGACTAGCGGGACGACCAATGAGCAGTTCTTC. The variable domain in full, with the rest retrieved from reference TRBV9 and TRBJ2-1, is DSGVTQTPKHLITATGQRVTLRCSPRSGDLSVYWYQQSLDQGLQFLIQYYNGEERAKGNILERFSAQQFPDLHSELNLSSLELGDSALYFCASSPSGWRTSGTTNEQFFGPGTRLTVL.